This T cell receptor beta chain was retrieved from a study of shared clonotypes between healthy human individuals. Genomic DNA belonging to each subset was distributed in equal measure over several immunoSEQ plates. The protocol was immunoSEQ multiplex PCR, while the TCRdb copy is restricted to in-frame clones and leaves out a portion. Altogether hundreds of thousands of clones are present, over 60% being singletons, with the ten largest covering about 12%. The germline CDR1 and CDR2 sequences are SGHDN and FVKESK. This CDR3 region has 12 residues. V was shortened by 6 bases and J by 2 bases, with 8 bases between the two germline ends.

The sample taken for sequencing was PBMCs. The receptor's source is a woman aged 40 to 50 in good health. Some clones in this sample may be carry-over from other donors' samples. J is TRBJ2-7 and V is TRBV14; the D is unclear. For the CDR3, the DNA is TGTGCCAGCAGGGGTTCAGCCTACGAGCAGTACTTC. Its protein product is CASRGSAYEQYF. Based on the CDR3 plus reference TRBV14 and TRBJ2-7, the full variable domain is EAGVTQFPSHSVIEKGQTVTLRCDPISGHDNLYWYRRVMGKEIKFLLHFVKESKQDESGMPNNRFLAERTGGTYSTLKVQPAELEDSGVYFCASRGSAYEQYFGPGTRLTVT.